These 11 T cell receptor beta chains were sequenced from one sample in a study of OX40 agonist ivuxolimab in advanced cancers. Only in-frame clones appear in the TCRdb table, and some are missing; sequencing was by immunoSEQ multiplex PCR. The data show approximately 58,000 clones, with roughly 83% seen just once and roughly 1.2% held by the top ten. The source material was CD4+ or CD8+ T cells sorted from blood, sampled in a trial of the OX40 agonist ivuxolimab. Receptors were obtained from an adult with an advanced solid tumor such as melanoma, head and neck, liver or kidney cancer.

The chain is built from TRBV15 and TRBJ1-2; D unclear. Germline-derived CDR1 and CDR2 are LNHNV and YYDKDF (reference sequence). Trimming removed 0 bases from V and 7 bases from J, with 6 bases in between. There are 12 residues in the CDR3. The CDR3 DNA reads as TGTGCCACCAGCAGAGATCAAGGTGGCTACACCTTC. As protein: CATSRDQGGYTF.

This chain uses TRBV27 with TRBJ1-1; possible D gene TRBD1, 5 bases. Per the germline V gene, CDR1 is MNHEY and CDR2 is SMNVEV (reference sequence). The CDR3 contains 14 residues. V dropped 6 bases and J dropped 1 base, with 12 bases sitting between them. The CDR3 DNA follows: TGTGCCAGCAGGGTCGGTCAGGGGAACACTGAAGCTTTCTTT. It yields the protein CASRVGQGNTEAFF.

In DNA form, the CDR3 reads TGTGCCAGCAGCTTGGGGGATGACAGGGAGTATGGCTACACCTTC. It encodes CASSLGDDREYGYTF. V gene TRBV5-6 combines with J gene TRBJ1-2; 7 bases agree with TRBD1. V was clipped by 0 bases and J by 5 bases; unmatched bases: 7. CDR1 is SGHDT, CDR2 YYEEEE, per germline. The CDR3 consists of 15 residues.

Here the CDR3 reads CASSTDRISTDTQYF. In DNA, the CDR3 is TGTGCCAGCAGCACCGACAGGATTAGCACAGATACGCAGTATTTT. This chain links TRBV9 with TRBJ2-3, with D perhaps TRBD1 (6 bases). The CDR3 is made up of 15 amino acids. Per germline, CDR1 SGDLS and CDR2 YYNGEE. V lost 4 bases and J 0 bases, leaving 12 bases between the germline ends. The full variable domain, completed using reference TRBV9 and TRBJ2-3, is DSGVTQTPKHLITATGQRVTLRCSPRSGDLSVYWYQQSLDQGLQFLIQYYNGEERAKGNILERFSAQQFPDLHSELNLSSLELGDSALYFCASSTDRISTDTQYFGPGTRLTVL.

This clone was detected only once. The rearrangement uses TRBV23-1 and TRBJ2-1, with D possibly being TRBD1 (5 bases). TRBV23-1 is filed as an ORF, its function uncertain. Trimming removed 2 bases from V and 0 bases from J, with 14 bases in between. CDR3 length: 17 amino acids. The CDR3 DNA is TGCGCCAGCAGTCAAACAACAGGTATTAGCTCCTACAATGAGCAGTTCTTC. Protein product: CASSQTTGISSYNEQFF.

This clone was counted only a few times. The chain is built from TRBV4-2 and TRBJ2-5; TRBD2 aligns across 9 bases. V was pared by 1 base and J by 4 bases, with 10 bases of the junction left unmatched. The CDR3 is 17 amino acids. Germline values: CDR1 LGHNA, CDR2 YNFKEQ. The CDR3 loop is CASSQGGVAGAGETQYF. For the CDR3, the DNA is TGTGCCAGCAGCCAAGGGGGAGTAGCGGGGGCTGGAGAGACCCAGTACTTC.

The CDR3 bases are TGTGCCAGCAGCTTAGGCACAAACCAAGAGACCCAGTACTTC. This sequence encodes CASSLGTNQETQYF. This chain links TRBV7-9 with TRBJ2-5; the D is unclear. Looked up from germline, CDR1 is SEHNR and CDR2 is FQNEAQ (reference sequence). CDR3 length equals 14 residues. V was cut by 1 base and J by 0 bases, with 6 bases left in between.

This clone has a handful of counts. The genes are TRBV18 and TRBJ2-3; D unclear. The CDR3 consists of 15 residues. CDR1 is KGHSH, CDR2 LQKENI, per germline. V was pared by 2 bases and J by 1 base, with 10 bases between. The CDR3 DNA reads as TGTGCCAGCTCACCAGCCCGAAGTGGCACAGATACGCAGTATTTT. Protein product: CASSPARSGTDTQYF.

This clone has only a few counts. The V call is TRBV10-2, the J call TRBJ2-7; D is possibly TRBD1 (6 bases). Per the germline V gene, CDR1 is WSHSY and CDR2 is SAAADI. This CDR3 spans 12 amino acids. Trimming took off 2 bases at V and 12 bases at J, with 14 bases between the two ends. The CDR3, as DNA: TGCGCCAGCAGTGAGCCCGGGACAATTCCGTACTTC. It yields the protein CASSEPGTIPYF.

This clone was seen a handful of times. This chain joins TRBV5-1 and TRBJ2-7; tentatively, D is TRBD2 (5 bases). V lost 2 bases, J lost 5 bases, and 14 bases lay in between. This CDR3 region has 14 residues. Germline values: CDR1 SGHRS, CDR2 YFSETQ. The CDR3 DNA follows: TGCGCCAGCAGCTTCAGTGGTAGTAGCGACGAGCAGTACTTC. It translates to CASSFSGSSDEQYF.

V and J are TRBV6-1 and TRBJ1-6; D remains unclear. The CDR3 extends over 11 amino acids. Trimming pared 5 bases from V and 13 bases from J, leaving 9 bases between. Germline CDR1 and CDR2: MNHNS and SASEGT. This chain's CDR3 is CASSTFGPLHF. The CDR3 DNA follows: TGTGCCAGCAGTACTTTTGGCCCCCTCCACTTT.